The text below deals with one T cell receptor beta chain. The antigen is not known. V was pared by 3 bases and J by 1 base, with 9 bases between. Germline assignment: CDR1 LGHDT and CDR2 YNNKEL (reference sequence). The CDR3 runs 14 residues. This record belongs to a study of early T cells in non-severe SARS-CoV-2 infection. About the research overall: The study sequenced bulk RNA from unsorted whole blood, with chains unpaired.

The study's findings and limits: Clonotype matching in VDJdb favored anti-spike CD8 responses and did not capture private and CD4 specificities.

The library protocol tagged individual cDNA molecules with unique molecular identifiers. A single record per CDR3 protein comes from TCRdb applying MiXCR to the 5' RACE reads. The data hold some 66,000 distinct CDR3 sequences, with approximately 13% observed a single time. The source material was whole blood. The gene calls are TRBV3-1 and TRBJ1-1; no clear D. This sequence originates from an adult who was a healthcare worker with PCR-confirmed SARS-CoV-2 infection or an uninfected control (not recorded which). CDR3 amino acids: CASSHLAANTEAFF. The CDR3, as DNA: TGTGCCAGCAGCCACCTGGCGGCGAACACTGAAGCTTTCTTT.